One and the same sample provided the 30 T cell receptor beta chains below, sequenced in a study of OX40 agonist ivuxolimab in advanced cancers. Some clones are missing from TCRdb's copy, which holds only in-frame ones; the method was immunoSEQ multiplex PCR. The repertoire holds roughly 30,000 clones, with around 86% as singletons. This specimen was CD4+ or CD8+ T cells sorted from blood, taken in a trial of the OX40 agonist ivuxolimab. Receptors originate from an adult with an advanced solid tumor such as melanoma, head and neck, liver or kidney cancer.

The CDR3 DNA reads TGTGCCAGCAGTGGGGGCGGCACCCCCGCGAACGAGCAGTACTTC. Its protein product is CASSGGGTPANEQYF. The chain combines TRBV27 with TRBJ2-7, with D perhaps matching TRBD1 (6 bases). The germline V and J ends were trimmed by 5 bases and 5 bases, with 19 bases remaining between them. This CDR3 spans 15 amino acids. The germline gives CDR1 MNHEY, CDR2 SMNVEV (reference sequence).

This chain connects TRBV6-5 to TRBJ2-3; D tentatively reads TRBD1 or TRBD2 (5 bases each). The germline V gene encodes CDR1 MNHEY and CDR2 SVGAGI. The length of the CDR3 is 16 residues. The ends were cut back, 2 bases at V and 7 bases at J, with 19 bases in the middle. For the CDR3, the DNA is TGTGCCAGCAGTTACCCCACCACCGGGGCCAGGAATACGCAGTATTTT. It yields the protein CASSYPTTGARNTQYF.

V usage is TRBV30 and J usage is TRBJ2-4; 9 nucleotides agree with TRBD1. J gave up 0 bases and V 5 bases, and 8 bases lay outside the gene matches. Per the germline V gene, CDR1 is GTSNPN and CDR2 is SVGIG (reference sequence). This CDR3 has 16 amino acids. Here the CDR3 reads CAWVPGTGLAKNIQYF. CDR3 bases: TGTGCCTGGGTACCCGGGACAGGGCTAGCCAAAAACATTCAGTACTTC.

V gene TRBV9 combines with J gene TRBJ2-3; perhaps TRBD2 as D (7 bases). Germline loops: CDR1 SGDLS, CDR2 YYNGEE. The V and J ends lost 1 base and 1 base respectively, with 10 bases between them. This CDR3 is built from 15 residues. As DNA, the CDR3 is TGTGCCAGCAGCGTATGGGGGGGCGGCACAGATACGCAGTATTTT. Translating it yields CASSVWGGGTDTQYF.

The chain employs TRBV4-1 and TRBJ2-7; D remains unclear. Trimming took off 2 bases at V and 6 bases at J, with 5 bases between the two ends. The CDR3 is made up of 11 amino acids. CDR1 MGHRA and CDR2 YSYEKL come from the germline V gene. CDR3 coding DNA: TGCGCCAGCAGCCAACTTTCCGAGCAGTACTTC. This sequence encodes CASSQLSEQYF.

The V gene is TRBV27, the J gene TRBJ1-2; a possible D gene is TRBD1 (5 bases). Germline lookup yields CDR1 MNHEY and CDR2 SMNVEV (reference sequence). Between the trimmed V and J ends, which lost 0 bases and 4 bases, there was a span of 12 bases. This CDR3 spans 15 amino acids. The CDR3 DNA is TGTGCCAGCAGTTTATCGAGGCAGGGAAGCTATGGCTACACCTTC. This encodes CASSLSRQGSYGYTF.

The chain carries TRBV7-9 and TRBJ2-1; D gene ambiguous. The CDR3 runs to 15 residues. Germline V gene data show CDR1 as SEHNR and CDR2 as FQNEAQ (reference sequence). V was pared by 6 bases and J by 12 bases, with 24 bases between. DNA of the CDR3: TGTGCCAGCAGGGGGTCGAGGACCGCAGACGGAGCGCAGTTCTTC. Amino acid sequence: CASRGSRTADGAQFF.

This clone was seen a single time. The chain carries TRBV11-3 and TRBJ2-1; D is perhaps TRBD1 or TRBD2 (6 bases each). Per the germline V gene, CDR1 is SGHNT and CDR2 is YENEEA. CDR3 length: 18 amino acids. V lost 1 base, J lost 4 bases, and 20 bases lay in between. This CDR3 is CASSLGPRGALIYNEQFF. Here the CDR3 DNA reads TGTGCCAGCAGCTTAGGCCCTAGGGGGGCCCTTATATACAATGAGCAGTTCTTC. The entire variable domain, with the rest obtained from reference TRBV11-3 and TRBJ2-1, is as follows: EAGVVQSPRYKIIEKKQPVAFWCNPISGHNTLYWYLQNLGQGPELLIRYENEEAVDDSQLPKDRFSAERLKGVDSTLKIQPAELGDSAVYLCASSLGPRGALIYNEQFFGPGTRLTVL.

DNA of the CDR3: TGCAGCCCCTTGGACAGGGATAGCAATGAGCAGTTCTTC. Amino acid sequence: CSPLDRDSNEQFF. The chain links TRBV29-1 to TRBJ2-1, with 8 bases identical to TRBD1. Germline CDR1 SQVTM, CDR2 ANQGSEA. V lost 8 bases and J lost 6; bases outside the gene matches: 9. CDR3 size: 13 residues.

Turning to this clone: Other DNA sequences in this specimen translate into the identical CDR3. The chain uses TRBV27 and TRBJ2-2; the D gene is possibly TRBD1 (5 bases). Trimming left V 4 bases short and J 2 bases short, with 8 bases between. The CDR3 totals 14 residues. Germline CDR1 and CDR2: MNHEY and SMNVEV (reference sequence). CDR3: CASSYRLNTGELFF. The CDR3 DNA sequence: TGTGCCAGCAGTTACAGGTTAAACACCGGGGAGCTGTTTTTT.

This chain uses TRBV10-2 with TRBJ1-5; tentatively, D is TRBD1 (6 bases). V dropped 9 bases and J dropped 0 bases, with 9 bases sitting between them. Germline CDR1 reads WSHSY; CDR2 reads SAAADI. The CDR3 length is 13 residues. Written as DNA, the CDR3 is TGCGCCAGGGACAGCTCTAGCAATCAGCCCCAGCATTTT. This gives the protein CARDSSSNQPQHF.

The chain links TRBV5-1 to TRBJ2-3; 14 bases line up with TRBD2. Germline V gene sequence: CDR1 SGHRS, CDR2 YFSETQ. V was clipped by 0 bases and J by 2 bases; unmatched bases: 2. CDR3 size: 17 residues. The CDR3 spells CASSLGTSGGITDTQYF. Here the CDR3 DNA reads TGCGCCAGCAGCTTGGGGACTAGCGGGGGGATCACAGATACGCAGTATTTT.

This sequence joins TRBV27 and TRBJ2-3; 12 bases are a match to TRBD2. This CDR3 comprises 16 residues. V was pared by 6 bases and J by 0 bases, with 4 bases of the junction left unmatched. CDR1 and CDR2 from the germline V gene are MNHEY and SMNVEV (reference sequence). CDR3 bases: TGTGCCAGCAGAAGACTAGCGGGGGCTAGCACAGATACGCAGTATTTT. It is translated as CASRRLAGASTDTQYF.

The J gene is TRBJ1-1, the V gene TRBV30; a weak D match, TRBD1 (5 bases). The CDR3 length is 10 residues. Germline loops: CDR1 GTSNPN, CDR2 SVGIG (reference sequence). Trimming stripped 5 bases from V and 4 bases from J, with 5 bases between. CDR3 sequence: CAWGGTEAFF. The CDR3 nucleotides are TGTGCCTGGGGGGGCACTGAAGCTTTCTTT.

A few counts support this clone. The chain uses TRBV7-9 and TRBJ1-4; 10 nucleotides align to TRBD1. Looked up from germline, CDR1 is SEHNR and CDR2 is FQNEAQ (reference sequence). This CDR3 has 18 amino acids. After removal of 4 bases from V and 6 bases from J, the junction contained 14 bases not matched to a gene. CDR3 sequence: CASSCRDRGRSKDEKLFF. The CDR3 bases are TGTGCCAGCAGCTGCCGGGACAGGGGTCGGTCGAAAGATGAAAAACTGTTTTTT.

For the CDR3, the DNA is TGTGCCAGCAGTCCGGGGACGGCTGGGGCCAACGTCCTGACTTTC. Encoded protein: CASSPGTAGANVLTF. The chain is built from TRBV27 and TRBJ2-6; D possibly uses TRBD1 or TRBD2 (5 bases each). CDR1 is MNHEY and CDR2 is SMNVEV in the germline V gene (reference sequence). CDR3 length: 15 residues. Trimming shortened V by 5 bases and J by 2 bases, and 10 bases separated the two germline ends.

V and J are TRBV6-5 and TRBJ1-2; D possibly corresponds to TRBD1 (6 bases). The germline CDR1 and CDR2 sequences are MNHEY and SVGAGI. There are 10 residues in the CDR3. V dropped 11 bases and J dropped 8 bases, with 12 bases sitting between them. The CDR3 bases are TGTGCCGGGCACAGGGACGGCTACACCTTC. It is translated as CAGHRDGYTF.

V usage is TRBV27 and J usage is TRBJ2-3; D gene ambiguous. Trimming pared 2 bases from V and 4 bases from J, leaving 13 bases between. This CDR3 contains 15 residues. Germline V gene data show CDR1 as MNHEY and CDR2 as SMNVEV (reference sequence). CDR3 sequence (DNA): TGTGCCAGCAGTTTAATGGCTAGTGGAGCAGATACGCAGTATTTT. Encoded protein: CASSLMASGADTQYF.

The V and J genes are TRBV4-2 and TRBJ2-5; 8 bases are shared with TRBD2. Trimming removed 1 base from V and 7 bases from J; junction bases left unmatched: 5. In germline, CDR1 is LGHNA, CDR2 YNFKEQ. The CDR3 contains 14 residues. CDR3 residues: CASSQGGAGGTQYF. Written as DNA, the CDR3 is TGTGCCAGCAGCCAAGGAGGTGCGGGGGGGACCCAGTACTTC.

This chain links TRBV7-2 with TRBJ2-7; 7 bases align to TRBD2. J gave up 3 bases and V 5 bases, and 4 bases lay outside the gene matches. This CDR3 has 13 residues. Looked up from germline, CDR1 is SGHTA and CDR2 is FQGNSA. CDR3 in DNA: TGTGCCAGCAGCCCAACGGGGGGCTACGAGCAGTACTTC. The encoded protein is CASSPTGGYEQYF.

The chain employs TRBV27 and TRBJ2-3; D is ambiguous. V was clipped by 0 bases and J by 2 bases, with 6 bases between them. Germline V gene lookup returns CDR1 MNHEY and CDR2 SMNVEV (reference sequence). This CDR3 spans 14 amino acids. This chain's CDR3 is CASSLSKFTDTQYF. In nucleotides, the CDR3 is TGTGCCAGCAGTTTATCGAAGTTCACAGATACGCAGTATTTT.

The V and J genes are TRBV4-1 and TRBJ1-5, with D tentatively TRBD1 (6 bases). Germline V gives CDR1 MGHRA, CDR2 YSYEKL. V was shortened by 1 base and J by 7 bases, with 20 bases between the two germline ends. The CDR3 runs to 17 residues. The CDR3 loop reads CASSQVPDRTDGQPQHF. CDR3 nucleotides: TGCGCCAGCAGCCAAGTTCCTGACCGGACAGACGGGCAGCCCCAGCATTTT.

The rearrangement links TRBV19 to TRBJ1-2; D remains ambiguous. Per the germline V gene, CDR1 is LNHDA and CDR2 is SQIVND (reference sequence). This CDR3 is 12 amino acids long. The V end was cut by 11 bases, the J end by 0 bases, with 10 bases between. CDR3 nucleotides: TGTGCCTCGAGAGGGACTAACTATGGCTACACCTTC. Its translation is CASRGTNYGYTF.

The gene calls are TRBV2 and TRBJ1-2, with a possible D match to TRBD1 (5 bases). V lost 7 bases to trimming and J lost 4 bases, with 13 bases between them. CDR1 and CDR2 (germline): SNHLY, FYNNEI. The CDR3 contains 13 residues. The DNA for the CDR3 is TGTGCCAGCAAGGAGTTGGGGGGCTATGGCTACACCTTC. Protein: CASKELGGYGYTF. The whole variable domain, filled in from reference TRBV2 and TRBJ1-2, reads EPEVTQTPSHQVTQMGQEVILRCVPISNHLYFYWYRQILGQKVEFLVSFYNNEISEKSEIFDDQFSVERPDGSNFTLKIRSTKLEDSAMYFCASKELGGYGYTFGSGTRLTVV.

The chain carries TRBV27 and TRBJ1-1; 10 bases line up with TRBD1. The CDR3 runs to 14 residues. Germline loops: CDR1 MNHEY, CDR2 SMNVEV (reference sequence). The V segment lost 5 bases and the J segment 0 bases; nucleotides outside the gene matches: 0. CDR3 residues: CASSDRGLNTEAFF. CDR3 DNA sequence: TGTGCCAGCAGTGACAGGGGGCTGAACACTGAAGCTTTCTTT.

V and J are TRBV5-1 and TRBJ1-1; perhaps TRBD1 as D (5 bases). The germline V and J ends were trimmed by 4 bases and 0 bases, with 13 bases remaining between them. The CDR3 runs to 15 residues. Germline CDR1 reads SGHRS; CDR2 reads YFSETQ. This CDR3 reads CASSPSGTVNTEAFF. The CDR3 bases are TGCGCCAGCAGCCCTTCCGGGACGGTGAACACTGAAGCTTTCTTT.

By share of the sample, this clone is medium-sized. This chain connects TRBV5-4 to TRBJ2-3; 15 bases fit TRBD2. Trimming at V came to 4 bases and at J to 2 bases, leaving 8 bases not matched to a gene. Germline values: CDR1 SGHNT, CDR2 YYREEE (reference sequence). The CDR3 runs to 18 residues. CDR3 nucleotides: TGTGCCAGCAGCGACCCCGGGACTAGCGGGGGGCACACAGATACGCAGTATTTT. The encoded protein is CASSDPGTSGGHTDTQYF.

The genes are TRBV6-6 and TRBJ1-5; 7 nucleotides line up with TRBD1. The CDR3 extends over 15 amino acids. V gave up 5 bases and J gave up 2 bases; unmatched junction bases: 6. CDR1 and CDR2 from the germline V gene are MNHNY and SVGAGI (reference sequence). CDR3 bases: TGTGCCAGCAGTCGGGACAGAAGGGGCAATCAGCCCCAGCATTTT. It encodes CASSRDRRGNQPQHF.

J is TRBJ1-2 and V is TRBV7-5; the table assigns TRBD1, which was not confirmed against the DNA. TRBV7-5 has pseudogene status. CDR3 length: 13 residues. The DNA of the CDR3 is TGTGTCAGAAGCCCTCCCCCAGGCTATGGCTACACCTTC. This sequence encodes CVRSPPPGYGYTF.

V and J are TRBV10-3 and TRBJ1-6; no definite D call. Per the germline V gene, CDR1 is ENHRY and CDR2 is SYGVKD. The CDR3 sequence is 15 residues long. Trimming pared 3 bases from V and 0 bases from J, leaving 6 bases between. This CDR3 reads CAISDEGSYNSPLHF. The CDR3 nucleotides read TGTGCCATCAGTGACGAGGGCTCCTATAATTCACCCCTCCACTTT.